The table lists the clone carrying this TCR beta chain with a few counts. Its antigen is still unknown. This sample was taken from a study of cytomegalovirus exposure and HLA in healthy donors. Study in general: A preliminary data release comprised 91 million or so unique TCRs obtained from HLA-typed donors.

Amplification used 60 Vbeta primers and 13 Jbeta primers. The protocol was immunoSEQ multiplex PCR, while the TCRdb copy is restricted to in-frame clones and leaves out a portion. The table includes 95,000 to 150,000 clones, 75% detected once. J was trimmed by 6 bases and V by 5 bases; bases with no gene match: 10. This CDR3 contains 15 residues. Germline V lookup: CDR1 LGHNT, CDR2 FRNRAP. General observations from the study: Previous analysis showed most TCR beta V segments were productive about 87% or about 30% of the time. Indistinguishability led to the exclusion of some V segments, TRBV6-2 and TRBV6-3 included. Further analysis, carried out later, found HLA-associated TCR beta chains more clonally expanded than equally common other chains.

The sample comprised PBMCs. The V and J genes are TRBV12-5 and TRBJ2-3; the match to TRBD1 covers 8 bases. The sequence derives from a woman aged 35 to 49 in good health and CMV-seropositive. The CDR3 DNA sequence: TGTGCTAGTGGTCTCGGGACAGGTGGCCGGGATACGCAGTATTTT. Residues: CASGLGTGGRDTQYF.